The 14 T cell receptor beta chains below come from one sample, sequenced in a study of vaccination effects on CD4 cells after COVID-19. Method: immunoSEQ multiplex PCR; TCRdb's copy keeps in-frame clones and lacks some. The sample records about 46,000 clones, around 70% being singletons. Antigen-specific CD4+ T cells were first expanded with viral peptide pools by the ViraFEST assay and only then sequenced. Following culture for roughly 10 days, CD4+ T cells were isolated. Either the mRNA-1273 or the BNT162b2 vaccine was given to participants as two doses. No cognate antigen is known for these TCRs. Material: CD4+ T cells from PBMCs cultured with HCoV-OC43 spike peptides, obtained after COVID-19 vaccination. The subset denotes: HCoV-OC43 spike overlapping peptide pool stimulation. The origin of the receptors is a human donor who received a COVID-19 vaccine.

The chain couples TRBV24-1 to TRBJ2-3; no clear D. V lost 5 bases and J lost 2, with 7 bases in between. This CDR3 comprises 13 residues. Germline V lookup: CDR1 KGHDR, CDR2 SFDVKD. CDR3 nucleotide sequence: TGTGCCACCAGTGTCGCGCACACAGATACGCAGTATTTT. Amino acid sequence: CATSVAHTDTQYF.

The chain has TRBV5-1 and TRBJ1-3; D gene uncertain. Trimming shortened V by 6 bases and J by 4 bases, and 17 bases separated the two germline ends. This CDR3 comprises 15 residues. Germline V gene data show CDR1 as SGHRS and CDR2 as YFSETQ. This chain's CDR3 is CASNPSDDPGNTIYF. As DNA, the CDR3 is TGCGCCAGCAACCCGTCGGATGACCCAGGAAACACCATATATTTT.

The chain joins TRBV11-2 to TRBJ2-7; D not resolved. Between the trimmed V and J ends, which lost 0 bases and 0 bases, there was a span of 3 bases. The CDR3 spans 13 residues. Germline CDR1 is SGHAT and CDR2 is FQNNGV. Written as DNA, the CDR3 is TGTGCCAGCAGCTTAGATAACTCCTACGAGCAGTACTTC. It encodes CASSLDNSYEQYF. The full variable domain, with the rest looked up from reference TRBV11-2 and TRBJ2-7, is EAGVAQSPRYKIIEKRQSVAFWCNPISGHATLYWYQQILGQGPKLLIQFQNNGVVDDSQLPKDRFSAERLKGVDSTLKIQPAKLEDSAVYLCASSLDNSYEQYFGPGTRLTVT.

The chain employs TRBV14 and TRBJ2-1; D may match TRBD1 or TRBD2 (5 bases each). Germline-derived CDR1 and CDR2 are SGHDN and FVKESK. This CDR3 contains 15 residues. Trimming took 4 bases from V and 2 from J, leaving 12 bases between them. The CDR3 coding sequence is TGTGCCAGCAGCCTCGGGGCACATCCCTACAATGAGCAGTTCTTC. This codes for CASSLGAHPYNEQFF.

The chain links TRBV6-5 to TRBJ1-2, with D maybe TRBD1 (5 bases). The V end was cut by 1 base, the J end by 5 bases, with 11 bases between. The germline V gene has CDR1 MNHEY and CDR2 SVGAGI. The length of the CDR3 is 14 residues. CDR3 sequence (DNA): TGTGCCAGCAGTTACTTAGGGAGGGGATATGGCTACACCTTC. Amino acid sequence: CASSYLGRGYGYTF.

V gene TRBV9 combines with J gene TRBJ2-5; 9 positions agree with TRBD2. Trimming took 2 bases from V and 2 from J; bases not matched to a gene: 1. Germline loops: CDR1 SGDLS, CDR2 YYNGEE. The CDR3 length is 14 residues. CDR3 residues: CASSVTSGQETQYF. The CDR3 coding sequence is TGTGCCAGCAGCGTCACTAGCGGGCAAGAGACCCAGTACTTC.

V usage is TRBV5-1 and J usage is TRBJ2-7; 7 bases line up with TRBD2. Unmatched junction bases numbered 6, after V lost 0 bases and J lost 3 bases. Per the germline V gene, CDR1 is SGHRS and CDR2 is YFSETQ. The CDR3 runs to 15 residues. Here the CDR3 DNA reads TGCGCCAGCAGCTTGGGGGGGGGAACCCTCTACGAGCAGTACTTC. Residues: CASSLGGGTLYEQYF.

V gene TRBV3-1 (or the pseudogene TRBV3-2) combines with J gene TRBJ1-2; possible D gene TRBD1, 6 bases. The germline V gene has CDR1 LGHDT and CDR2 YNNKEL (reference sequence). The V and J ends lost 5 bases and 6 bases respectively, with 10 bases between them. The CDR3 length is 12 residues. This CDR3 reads CASSAQGDGYTF. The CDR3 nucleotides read TGTGCCAGCAGCGCACAGGGAGATGGCTACACCTTC.

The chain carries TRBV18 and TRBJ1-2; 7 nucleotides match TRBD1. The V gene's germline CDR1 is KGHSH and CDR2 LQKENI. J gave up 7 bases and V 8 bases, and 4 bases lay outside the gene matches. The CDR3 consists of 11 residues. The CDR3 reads CASTGDRGYTF. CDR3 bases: TGTGCCAGCACAGGGGACCGTGGCTACACCTTC. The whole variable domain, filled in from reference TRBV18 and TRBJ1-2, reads NAGVMQNPRHLVRRRGQEARLRCSPMKGHSHVYWYRQLPEEGLKFMVYLQKENIIDESGMPKERFSAEFPKEGPSILRIQQVVRGDSAAYFCASTGDRGYTFGSGTRLTVV.

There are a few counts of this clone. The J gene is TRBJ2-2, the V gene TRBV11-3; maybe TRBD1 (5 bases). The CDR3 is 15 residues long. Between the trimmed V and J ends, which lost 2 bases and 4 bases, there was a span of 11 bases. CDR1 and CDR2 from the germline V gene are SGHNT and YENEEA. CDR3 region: CASSLPQGSTGELFF. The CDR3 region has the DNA TGTGCCAGCAGCTTACCGCAGGGCAGCACCGGGGAGCTGTTTTTT. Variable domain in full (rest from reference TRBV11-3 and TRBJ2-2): EAGVVQSPRYKIIEKKQPVAFWCNPISGHNTLYWYLQNLGQGPELLIRYENEEAVDDSQLPKDRFSAERLKGVDSTLKIQPAELGDSAVYLCASSLPQGSTGELFFGEGSRLTVL.

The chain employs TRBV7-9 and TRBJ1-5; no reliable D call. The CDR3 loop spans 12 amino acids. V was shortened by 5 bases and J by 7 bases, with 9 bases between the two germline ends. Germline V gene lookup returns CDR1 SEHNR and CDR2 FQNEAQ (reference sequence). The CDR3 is CASSKNPQPQHF. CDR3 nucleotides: TGTGCCAGCAGCAAAAACCCACAGCCCCAGCATTTT.

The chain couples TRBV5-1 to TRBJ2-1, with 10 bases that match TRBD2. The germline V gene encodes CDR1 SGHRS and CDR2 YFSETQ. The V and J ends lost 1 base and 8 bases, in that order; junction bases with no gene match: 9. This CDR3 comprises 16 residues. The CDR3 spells CASSLPTLAGADEQFF. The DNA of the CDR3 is TGCGCCAGCAGCTTGCCCACTCTAGCGGGAGCAGATGAGCAGTTCTTC.

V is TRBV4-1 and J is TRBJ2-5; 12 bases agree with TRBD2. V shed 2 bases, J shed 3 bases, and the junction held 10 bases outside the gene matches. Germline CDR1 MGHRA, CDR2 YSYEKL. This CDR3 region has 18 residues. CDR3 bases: TGCGCCAGCAGCCAAAGTTGGCTAGCGGGGGGGCGGGAAGAGACCCAGTACTTC. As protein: CASSQSWLAGGREETQYF.

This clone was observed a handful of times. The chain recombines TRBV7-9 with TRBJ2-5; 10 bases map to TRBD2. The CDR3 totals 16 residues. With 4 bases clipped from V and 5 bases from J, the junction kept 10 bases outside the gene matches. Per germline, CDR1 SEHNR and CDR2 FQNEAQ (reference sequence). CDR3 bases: TGTGCCAGCAGCTCAAGCGGGGGGGCCGGAGGCGAGACCCAGTACTTC. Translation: CASSSSGGAGGETQYF.